This T cell receptor (beta chain) was retrieved from a study of cytotoxic CD8 clonotypes in ibrutinib-treated CLL. For the study at large: Among responders, roughly 25 were partial and 2 complete; after median roughly 70 months, about 15 stayed remitted and some 12 progressed.

Study conclusions and caveats: Whereas clonality rose at ibrutinib response, it declined toward baseline at progression.

The repertoire was sequenced with immunoSEQ multiplex PCR; TCRdb's copy has only in-frame clones and lacks some. The sample carries 150,000 or so clones, 70% to 80% recorded once. Germline CDR1 is SGHRS and CDR2 is YFSETQ. V shed 1 base and J shed 4 bases, with 9 bases lying between them. The length of the CDR3 is 15 residues. Details on this clone: What it binds is unknown.

The receptor was isolated from a human donor with chronic lymphocytic leukemia. The starting material was PBMCs, obtained after 12 months of ibrutinib treatment. This chain links TRBV5-1 with TRBJ2-6; tentative D call: TRBD1 (5 bases). CDR3 loop: CASSLPGHGANVLTF. CDR3 DNA sequence: TGCGCCAGCAGCTTGCCAGGGCACGGGGCCAACGTCCTGACTTTC.